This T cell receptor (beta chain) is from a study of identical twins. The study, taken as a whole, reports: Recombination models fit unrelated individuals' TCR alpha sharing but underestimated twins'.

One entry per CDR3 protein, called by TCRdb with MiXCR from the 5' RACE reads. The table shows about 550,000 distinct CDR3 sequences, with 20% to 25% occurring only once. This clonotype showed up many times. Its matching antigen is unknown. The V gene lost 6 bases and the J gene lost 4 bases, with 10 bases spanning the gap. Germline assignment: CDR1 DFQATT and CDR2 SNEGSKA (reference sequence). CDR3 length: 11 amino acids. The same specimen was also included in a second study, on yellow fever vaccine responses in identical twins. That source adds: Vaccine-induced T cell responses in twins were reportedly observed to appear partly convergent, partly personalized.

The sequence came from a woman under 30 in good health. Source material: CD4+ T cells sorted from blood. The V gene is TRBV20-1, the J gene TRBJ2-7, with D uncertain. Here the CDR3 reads CSAQLRYEQYF. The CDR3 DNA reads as TGCAGTGCGCAACTCAGATACGAGCAGTACTTC.